This TCR beta chain was captured in a study of T cell changes during pregnancy in multiple sclerosis. Produced via immunoSEQ multiplex PCR; TCRdb's table is partial and in-frame only. The table shows approximately 50,000 clones, with roughly 91% occurring only once. Germline lookup yields CDR1 SNHLY and CDR2 FYNNEI. The junction had 7 bases not matched to a gene; V was cut back by 5 bases and J by 5 bases. This CDR3 has 15 amino acids. This clone has just one count. The origin of this receptor is a female donor in good health, enrolled as a control in a pregnancy study. The rearrangement links TRBV2 to TRBJ1-1; TRBD1 matches 11 bases. The sample here was peripheral blood, taken in the third trimester of pregnancy. In nucleotides, the CDR3 is TGTGCCAGCAGTTTGGACAGGGGGCGCGGGACTGAAGCTTTCTTT. Amino acids: CASSLDRGRGTEAFF. The entire variable domain, with the rest obtained from reference TRBV2 and TRBJ1-1, is as follows: EPEVTQTPSHQVTQMGQEVILRCVPISNHLYFYWYRQILGQKVEFLVSFYNNEISEKSEIFDDQFSVERPDGSNFTLKIRSTKLEDSAMYFCASSLDRGRGTEAFFGQGTRLTVV.